A single sample is the source of the 16 T cell receptor beta chains below, sequenced in a study of T cells in Graves' hyperthyroidism and ophthalmopathy. TCR beta CDR3 region amplification was performed from RNA transcripts. HTBI primers drove first-round RT-PCR of the TCR CDR3. TCRdb reprocessed the multiplex PCR reads via MiXCR and lists one record per CDR3 protein. In the table there are about 610,000 distinct CDR3 sequences, roughly 14% of which are singletons. Sequences were obtained from blood. These TCRs come from a middle-aged woman with Graves' ophthalmopathy.

This clonotype was detected ten times or more. CDR3 region: CASSLGAIEPQHF. The DNA for the CDR3 is TGTGCCAGCAGCTTAGGGGCTATTGAGCCCCAGCATTTT. The V gene is TRBV7-9, the J gene TRBJ1-5; no reliable D call. The germline CDR1 and CDR2 sequences are SEHNR and FQNEAQ (reference sequence). Trimming took off 1 base at V and 8 bases at J, with 9 bases between the two ends. The CDR3 runs to 13 residues.

The chain has TRBV6-1 and TRBJ2-1; TRBD1 might be the D (6 bases). V lost 6 bases to trimming and J lost 5 bases, with 17 bases between them. The CDR3 length is 15 residues. Per the germline V gene, CDR1 is MNHNS and CDR2 is SASEGT. CDR3 DNA sequence: TGTGCCAGCAGCCCAGGGGTTGTAGTAGACAATGAGCAGTTCTTC. It encodes CASSPGVVVDNEQFF.

This clonotype has ten or more counts. The V call is TRBV19, the J call TRBJ2-2, with 9 nucleotides matching TRBD1. The CDR3 runs to 16 residues. V gave up 4 bases and J gave up 7 bases; unmatched junction bases: 10. Germline CDR1 and CDR2: LNHDA and SQIVND (reference sequence). CDR3 DNA sequence: TGTGCCAGTAGTACTCGGGACAGGGTAATACTCGGGGAGCTGTTTTTT. Amino acids: CASSTRDRVILGELFF.

This clonotype was counted a few times. As the CDR3 is not closed by the conserved phenylalanine or tryptophan, this likely results from a read error. The chain combines TRBV12-3 or TRBV12-4 with TRBJ2-2; D not resolved. This CDR3 comprises 12 residues. Between the trimmed V and J ends, which lost 8 bases and 6 bases, there was a span of 10 bases. The CDR3 DNA reads TGTGCCAGCTTCCCCGGGCCCGGGGAGCTGTTTCTT. This translates into CASFPGPGELFL.

The gene calls are TRBV3-1 and TRBJ2-7, with 10 bases identical to TRBD2. V lost 5 bases to trimming and J lost 6 bases; unmatched junction nucleotides: 10. The CDR3 consists of 15 residues. CDR1 and CDR2 from the germline V gene are LGHDT and YNNKEL (reference sequence). The CDR3 loop is CASSSPGLASPEQYF. The CDR3 bases are TGTGCCAGCAGCTCACCGGGACTAGCGTCTCCCGAGCAGTACTTC.

This clonotype has ten or more counts. V and J are TRBV12-3 or TRBV12-4 and TRBJ1-1; TRBD1 matches 8 bases. This CDR3 is 13 amino acids long. With V trimmed by 6 bases and J by 3 bases, 3 bases remained unmatched. The CDR3 sequence: CASRKTGDTEAFF. In DNA, the CDR3 is TGTGCCAGCAGAAAGACAGGGGACACTGAAGCTTTCTTT.

The chain employs TRBV7-9 and TRBJ1-1; D is perhaps TRBD1 (5 bases). Germline loops: CDR1 SEHNR, CDR2 FQNEAQ (reference sequence). V was cut by 3 bases and J by 5 bases, with 13 bases left in between. The CDR3 covers 14 residues. In DNA, the CDR3 is TGTGCCAGCAGCTTCCGACGGACATTGACTGAAGCTTTCTTT. It codes for CASSFRRTLTEAFF.

The table lists this clonotype with many counts. The CDR3 bases are TGTGCCACCAGTCGCGGGGGAAACTCTGGAAACACCATATATTTT. It is translated as CATSRGGNSGNTIYF. The chain links TRBV15 to TRBJ1-3, with D perhaps matching TRBD1 (5 bases). The V end lost 6 bases, the J end lost 0 bases, and 12 bases lay between the germline ends. Per the germline V gene, CDR1 is LNHNV and CDR2 is YYDKDF (reference sequence). The CDR3 extends over 15 amino acids.

This clonotype has ten or more counts. V is TRBV25-1 and J is TRBJ1-2; D gene unclear. V was pared by 8 bases and J by 5 bases, with 15 bases between. The CDR3 is 13 amino acids. Per the germline V gene, CDR1 is MGHDK and CDR2 is SYGVNS. Written as DNA, the CDR3 is TGTGCCAGCGTGGGCCTGCCCGGGTATGGCTACACCTTC. Its protein is CASVGLPGYGYTF.

This clonotype occurred many times. The rearrangement joins TRBV6-1 to TRBJ2-7; 14 positions match TRBD2. This CDR3 has 14 residues. J lost 0 bases, V lost 9 bases, and 1 base had no gene match. Per the germline V gene, CDR1 is MNHNS and CDR2 is SASEGT. The CDR3 sequence is CASGTSGSSYEQYF. The CDR3 DNA sequence: TGTGCCAGTGGGACTAGCGGGAGCTCCTACGAGCAGTACTTC.

This clonotype was seen more than once but under ten times. Mismatch with germline at one junction end may stem from a read error. This chain joins TRBV2 and TRBJ2-7; 12 nucleotides line up with TRBD1. The CDR3 runs to 14 residues. CDR1 is SNHLY and CDR2 is FYNNEI in the germline V gene. The CDR3, as DNA: TGTGCCAGCAGTCACCGGGACAGGGGGCGCGAGCAGTGCTTC. This translates into CASSHRDRGREQCF.

This sequence joins TRBV6-1 and TRBJ1-1; maybe TRBD1 (5 bases). Germline assignment: CDR1 MNHNS and CDR2 SASEGT. The CDR3 contains 13 residues. Deletions cut 5 bases from V and 6 bases from J, with 13 bases between. CDR3 amino acids: CASSPGQAPEAFF. CDR3 nucleotide sequence: TGTGCCAGCAGTCCAGGACAAGCCCCTGAAGCTTTCTTT.

This clonotype was detected ten times or more. V usage is TRBV6-1 and J usage is TRBJ1-1; tentatively, D is TRBD1 (6 bases). V was cut by 3 bases and J by 6 bases, with 17 bases left in between. The CDR3 covers 15 residues. In germline, CDR1 is MNHNS, CDR2 SASEGT. CDR3 loop: CASSDSTGPAAEAFF. The CDR3 region has the DNA TGTGCCAGCAGTGACAGTACAGGGCCGGCGGCTGAAGCTTTCTTT.

This clonotype was counted many times. This sequence joins TRBV5-1 and TRBJ1-3, with no clear D. The germline V gene encodes CDR1 SGHRS and CDR2 YFSETQ. Trimming removed 0 bases at V and 0 bases at J, with 10 bases between. The CDR3 loop spans 16 amino acids. The CDR3 nucleotides are TGCGCCAGCAGCTTGGGTAGCCTATCCTCTGGAAACACCATATATTTT. Translation: CASSLGSLSSGNTIYF.

Many counts were recorded for this clonotype. The rearrangement uses TRBV30 and TRBJ1-5; D is ambiguous. CDR1 is GTSNPN and CDR2 is SVGIG in the germline V gene (reference sequence). The CDR3 spans 13 residues. V was cut by 2 bases and J by 7 bases, with 12 bases left in between. The CDR3 DNA follows: TGTGCCTGGAGTCTCGCCAAGTCGCAGCCCCAGCATTTT. Translation: CAWSLAKSQPQHF.

This clonotype was seen ten or more times. The chain couples TRBV6-1 to TRBJ1-2; D gene uncertain. Trimming pared 4 bases from V and 4 bases from J, leaving 16 bases between. The germline CDR1 and CDR2 sequences are MNHNS and SASEGT. The CDR3 has 15 residues. CDR3 DNA: TGTGCCAGCAGTGTGGAAGGTGTAGGTCTCTATGGCTACACCTTC. Translating it yields CASSVEGVGLYGYTF.